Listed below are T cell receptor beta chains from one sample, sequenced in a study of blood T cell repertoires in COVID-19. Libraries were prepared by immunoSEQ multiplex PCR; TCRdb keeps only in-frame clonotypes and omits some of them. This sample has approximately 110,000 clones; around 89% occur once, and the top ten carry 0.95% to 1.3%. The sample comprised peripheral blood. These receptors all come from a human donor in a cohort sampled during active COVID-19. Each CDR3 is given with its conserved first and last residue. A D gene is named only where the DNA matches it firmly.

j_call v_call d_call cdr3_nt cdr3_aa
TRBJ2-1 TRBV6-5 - TGTGCCAGCAAACGGACAGCCAACAATGAGCAGTTCTTC CASKRTANNEQFF
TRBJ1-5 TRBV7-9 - TGTGCCAGCAGCGCCGGGGAAAAATATCAGCCCCAGCATTTT CASSAGEKYQPQHF
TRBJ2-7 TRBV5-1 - TGCGCCAGCCGCCCGACGGTGGGCGGGAAGCCCTACGAGCAGTACTTC CASRPTVGGKPYEQYF
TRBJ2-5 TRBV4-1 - TGCGCCAGCAGCCAAGGGGGGACTCAAGAGACCCAGTACTTC CASSQGGTQETQYF
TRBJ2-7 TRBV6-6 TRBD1 TGTGCCAGCAGCCCGATTGGACAGGGGGCGGTCGAGCAGTACTTC CASSPIGQGAVEQYF
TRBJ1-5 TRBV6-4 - TGTGCCAGCAGTGACGACAGACCTCAGCCCCAGCATTTT CASSDDRPQPQHF
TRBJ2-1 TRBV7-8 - TGTGCCAGCAGCTTAGCAGGGGTAATTATGTCTGAGCAGTTCTTC CASSLAGVIMSEQFF
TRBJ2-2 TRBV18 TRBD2 TGTGCCAGCTCACCACAGTCACTAGCGGGGGGCACCGCGAACACCGGGGAGCTGTTTTTT CASSPQSLAGGTANTGELFF
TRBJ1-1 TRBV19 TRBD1 TGTGCCAGTAGTATAAGGGGGACAGGGATGGAAGGAGGAGCTTTCTTT CASSIRGTGMEGGAFF
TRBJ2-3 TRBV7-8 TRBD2 TGTGCCAGCAGCTTTGTGGCGGGAGTGGAGACAGATACGCAGTATTTT CASSFVAGVETDTQYF
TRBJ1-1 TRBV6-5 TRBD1 TGTGCCAGCAGTCTAAAACAGGGGGCGAACACTGAAGCTTTCTTT CASSLKQGANTEAFF